This T cell receptor beta chain emerged from a study of PD-1 and CTLA-4 blockade in melanoma. Assay: immunoSEQ multiplex PCR; the TCRdb copy retains only in-frame clones and omits some. The sample includes about 28,000 clones, around 93% of them seen just once. The germline V gene has CDR1 SGHDT and CDR2 YYEEEE. Trimming removed 1 base at V and 2 bases at J, with 6 bases between. The CDR3 extends over 13 amino acids. The chain links TRBV5-6 to TRBJ2-5; no clear D. This TCR came from a human donor with melanoma. The specimen comprised CD8+ T cells from peripheral blood, sampled from a patient given anti-PD-1 treatment. The CDR3 DNA is TGTGCCAGCAGCTTGTCCTTTCAAGAGACCCAGTACTTC. It translates to CASSLSFQETQYF. Looking up the rest from reference TRBV5-6 and TRBJ2-5 gives the full variable domain: DAGVTQSPTHLIKTRGQQVTLRCSPKSGHDTVSWYQQALGQGPQFIFQYYEEEERQRGNFPDRFSGHQFPNYSSELNVNALLLGDSALYLCASSLSFQETQYFGPGTRLLVL.